The rows below give T cell receptor beta chains drawn from one sample of a study of shared clonotypes between healthy human individuals. Sequenced by immunoSEQ multiplex PCR; TCRdb stores in-frame clones only, minus some. The repertoire holds 2 million to 2.5 million clones, with more than 85% as singletons. Material: naive CD4+ T cells from PBMCs. The receptors originated from a man aged 18-30 years in good health. Some clones in this sample may be carry-over from other donors' samples. CDR3s include the opening cysteine and the closing phenylalanine or tryptophan. A D gene is named only where the DNA matches it firmly. Clone size is not always given. Where it is, it says once, few, many or a class for expanded clones.

>-|TRBJ2-5|-|TRBV30
CAWLWQPEAQYF
TGTGCCTGGTTGTGGCAGCCAGAGGCCCAGTACTTC
>-|TRBJ2-2|-|TRBV12-1
CASSATENTGELFF
TGTGCCAGCAGCGCGACGGAGAACACCGGGGAGCTGTTTTTT
>-|TRBJ2-5|-|TRBV11-2
CASSLGFRQIEETQYF
TGTGCCAGCAGCTTAGGTTTTCGGCAGATTGAAGAGACCCAGTACTTC
>-|TRBJ1-2|-|TRBV6-1
CASSDFFGDYGYTF
TGTGCCAGCAGTGATTTTTTCGGGGACTATGGCTACACCTTC
>-|TRBJ2-7|-|TRBV9
CASSVDGGSVEQYF
TGTGCCAGCAGCGTAGATGGGGGGAGCGTCGAGCAGTACTTC
>-|TRBJ2-2|-|TRBV19
CASRRGGTGTLNTGELFF
TGTGCCAGTAGAAGGGGGGGAACAGGGACGTTAAACACCGGGGAGCTGTTTTTT
>-|TRBJ1-2|TRBD1|TRBV28
CASSSDRVGYGYTF
TGTGCCAGCAGTTCTGACAGGGTAGGGTATGGCTACACCTTC
>-|TRBJ2-7|TRBD1|TRBV5-5
CASSLAGTGVEQYF
TGTGCCAGCAGCTTGGCCGGGACAGGGGTTGAGCAGTACTTC
>-|TRBJ2-3|-|TRBV2
CASSGAPGTQYF
TGTGCCAGCAGCGGGGCACCCGGTACGCAGTATTTT
>-|TRBJ2-1|TRBD1|TRBV18
CASSPQGADEQFF
TGTGCCAGCTCACCCCAGGGGGCGGATGAGCAGTTCTTC
>once|TRBJ1-1|-|TRBV7-9
CASSLVGGYTEAFF
TGTGCCAGCAGCTTAGTCGGGGGCTACACTGAAGCTTTCTTT
>-|TRBJ2-7|-|TRBV15
CATSLRSSPYEQYF
TGTGCCACCTCTCTCCGCTCTTCCCCCTACGAGCAGTACTTC
>-|TRBJ2-2|TRBD1|TRBV7-3
CASSPGGWNTGELFF
TGTGCCAGCAGCCCAGGGGGTTGGAACACCGGGGAGCTGTTTTTT
>-|TRBJ2-7|TRBD2|TRBV5-4
CASSPMGLAGAYEQYF
TGTGCCAGCAGCCCAATGGGACTAGCGGGGGCCTACGAGCAGTACTTC
>-|TRBJ1-2|-|TRBV6-1
CASSYVVHSYGYTF
TGTGCCAGCAGTTATGTTGTACATTCCTATGGCTACACCTTC
>once|TRBJ1-5|-|TRBV5-1
CASSLAPSGQPQHF
TGCGCCAGCAGCTTGGCCCCATCTGGACAGCCCCAGCATTTT
>few|TRBJ1-1|-|TRBV19
CASRGRDTEAFF
TGTGCCAGTAGAGGCCGGGACACTGAAGCTTTCTTT
>-|TRBJ2-5|-|TRBV5-6
CASSLVAGETQYF
TGTGCCAGCAGCTTGGTGGCGGGAGAGACCCAGTACTTC
>-|TRBJ1-3|-|TRBV11-2
CASSLTSYSGNTIYF
TGTGCCAGCAGCCTCACCAGCTACTCTGGAAACACCATATATTTT
>-|TRBJ2-7|TRBD1|TRBV5-6
CASSRAGTGVHEQYF
TGTGCCAGCAGCAGGGCCGGGACAGGGGTGCACGAGCAGTACTTC
>-|TRBJ2-2|TRBD2|TRBV28
CASSPMGGGRDTGELFF
TGTGCCAGCAGTCCTATGGGTGGCGGGAGGGACACCGGGGAGCTGTTTTTT
>-|TRBJ1-1|-|TRBV19
CASSIGGNTEAFF
TGTGCCAGTAGTATAGGAGGGAACACTGAAGCTTTCTTT
>-|TRBJ2-7|-|TRBV4-2
CASSLAGGTDLSEQYF
TGTGCCAGCAGCTTGGCGGGCGGGACAGACCTTTCCGAGCAGTACTTC
>-|TRBJ2-2|-|TRBV5-4
CASSFGTPGGELFF
TGTGCCAGCAGCTTCGGGACTCCCGGCGGGGAGCTGTTTTTT
>once|TRBJ2-1|-|TRBV5-4
CASSPGGLAGAPYNEQFF
TGTGCCAGCAGCCCAGGGGGCTTAGCGGGGGCTCCCTACAATGAGCAGTTCTTC
>once|TRBJ2-1|-|TRBV7-2
CASSPKAATRGYEQFF
TGTGCCAGCAGCCCAAAGGCCGCCACCAGGGGATATGAGCAGTTCTTC
>-|TRBJ2-2|TRBD1|TRBV5-4
CASSARTGRNGGELFF
TGTGCCAGCAGCGCGCGGACAGGGAGGAACGGCGGGGAGCTGTTTTTT
>-|TRBJ2-2|-|TRBV6-1
CASTRIYTGELFF
TGTGCCAGCACCCGAATCTACACCGGGGAGCTGTTTTTT
>-|TRBJ1-1|-|TRBV19
CASTLRGLGNTEAFF
TGTGCCAGTACCCTCCGAGGGTTGGGGAACACTGAAGCTTTCTTT
>-|TRBJ2-5|-|TRBV19
CASSIPQAETQYF
TGTGCCAGTAGTATACCCCAAGCAGAGACCCAGTACTTC
>-|TRBJ1-4|-|TRBV5-1
CASSLIGDEKLFF
TGCGCCAGCAGCCTGATCGGGGATGAAAAACTGTTTTTT
>-|TRBJ2-2|-|TRBV14
CASSHWRGDEGTPNTGELFF
TGTGCCAGCAGCCACTGGAGGGGGGATGAGGGGACTCCGAACACCGGGGAGCTGTTTTTT
>-|TRBJ1-6|-|TRBV5-1
CASSLASQGKNSPLHF
TGCGCCAGCAGCTTGGCCTCCCAGGGGAAAAATTCACCCCTCCACTTT